The 14 T cell receptor beta chains listed next were all sequenced from one sample in a study of memory CD4+ T cells and cytomegalovirus serostatus. Sequencing was performed with immunoSEQ multiplex PCR; in TCRdb, only in-frame clones are kept and a portion is missing. The table has about 82,000 clones, more than 70% seen once. The sort gate was single viable CD3+CD4+CD8-CD45RO+ cells for memory CD4+ T cells. Sequencing was done on a sample of memory CD4+ T cells from blood. The receptors were sampled from an adult in good health and CMV-seronegative.

The J gene is TRBJ2-2, the V gene TRBV4-1; the D gene is possibly TRBD2 (6 bases). V lost 1 base, J lost 1 base, and 10 bases lay in between. Germline V gives CDR1 MGHRA, CDR2 YSYEKL. The CDR3 is 16 amino acids. The CDR3 DNA follows: TGCGCCAGCAGCCAAGTGCTAGCGAGGAACACCGGGGAGCTGTTTTTT. Translating gives CASSQVLARNTGELFF.

The rearrangement joins TRBV30 to TRBJ1-2, with D hard to call. The V end lost 0 bases, the J end lost 11 bases, and 7 bases lay between the germline ends. From germline, CDR1 is GTSNPN and CDR2 SVGIG (reference sequence). The CDR3 runs to 10 residues. As DNA, the CDR3 is TGTGCCTGGAGTGTAGAGGGTTACACCTTC. Translating gives CAWSVEGYTF.

The chain employs TRBV11-1 and TRBJ2-7; TRBD1 might be the D (6 bases). From germline, CDR1 is SGHAT and CDR2 FQDESV (reference sequence). V lost 2 bases, J lost 2 bases, and 7 bases lay in between. The CDR3 covers 13 residues. This chain's CDR3 is CASSLRDTYEQYF. CDR3 DNA sequence: TGTGCCAGCAGCTTACGGGACACCTACGAGCAGTACTTC. Full variable domain (missing parts from reference TRBV11-1 and TRBJ2-7): EAEVAQSPRYKITEKSQAVAFWCDPISGHATLYWYRQILGQGPELLVQFQDESVVDDSQLPKDRFSAERLKGVDSTLKIQPAELGDSAMYLCASSLRDTYEQYFGPGTRLTVT.

The J gene is TRBJ2-7, the V gene TRBV5-4; 8 positions agree with TRBD2. The CDR3 runs to 15 residues. Germline-derived CDR1 and CDR2 are SGHNT and YYREEE (reference sequence). J lost 1 base, V lost 2 bases, and 5 bases had no gene match. The chain's CDR3 is CASSFLGTRSYEQYF. DNA of the CDR3: TGTGCCAGCAGCTTCTTAGGGACTAGATCCTACGAGCAGTACTTC.

CDR3 loop: CASSISGGGQPQHF. The CDR3 DNA reads TGTGCCAGTAGTATATCAGGGGGGGGCCAGCCCCAGCATTTT. V usage is TRBV19 and J usage is TRBJ1-5, with 7 bases identical to TRBD1. Per the germline V gene, CDR1 is LNHDA and CDR2 is SQIVND (reference sequence). J was trimmed by 7 bases and V by 2 bases; bases with no gene match: 5. CDR3 length: 14 residues.

The chain carries TRBV5-4 and TRBJ1-4, with 9 positions matching TRBD1. CDR3 length: 14 residues. V shed 5 bases and J 3 bases; nucleotides not matched to a gene: 2. Looked up from germline, CDR1 is SGHNT and CDR2 is YYREEE (reference sequence). This CDR3 is CASRRQGANEKLFF. For the CDR3, the DNA is TGTGCCAGCAGGAGACAGGGGGCTAATGAAAAACTGTTTTTT. The variable domain in full, completed from reference TRBV5-4 and TRBJ1-4, reads ETGVTQSPTHLIKTRGQQVTLRCSSQSGHNTVSWYQQALGQGPQFIFQYYREEENGRGNFPPRFSGLQFPNYSSELNVNALELDDSALYLCASRRQGANEKLFFGSGTQLSVL.

The V gene is TRBV20-1, the J gene TRBJ2-7; 7 bases are a match to TRBD1. Trimming cost V 7 bases and J 3 bases; bases outside gene matches: 3. CDR3 size: 11 residues. Germline lookup yields CDR1 DFQATT and CDR2 SNEGSKA (reference sequence). The CDR3 loop is CSVSGGYEQYF. In DNA form, the CDR3 reads TGCAGTGTCTCAGGGGGCTACGAGCAGTACTTC.

The chain couples TRBV7-3 to TRBJ2-7; D possibly uses TRBD1 or TRBD2 (6 bases each). V was cut by 5 bases and J by 3 bases, with 14 bases left in between. This CDR3 contains 14 residues. CDR1 is SGHTA and CDR2 is FQGTGA in the germline V gene. In DNA, the CDR3 is TGTGCCAGCAGCCCACAGGGAGGAGGCTACGAGCAGTACTTC. Translating it yields CASSPQGGGYEQYF.

This chain uses TRBV7-2 with TRBJ2-7; unclear D gene. V was trimmed by 4 bases and J by 0 bases, leaving 7 bases between them. CDR1 is SGHTA, CDR2 FQGNSA, per germline. The CDR3 length is 13 residues. The CDR3 DNA reads TGTGCCAGCAGCTCTCGTTACTCCTACGAGCAGTACTTC. Translated, it gives CASSSRYSYEQYF.

The J gene is TRBJ2-2, the V gene TRBV6-1; a possible D gene is TRBD1 (6 bases). The V gene's germline CDR1 is MNHNS and CDR2 SASEGT. The CDR3 loop spans 16 amino acids. The V gene lost 1 base and the J gene lost 6 bases, with 15 bases spanning the gap. CDR3 bases: TGTGCCAGCAGTGAAGGGGGGCGGATCCCTCCCGGGGAGCTGTTTTTT. This encodes CASSEGGRIPPGELFF.

This rearrangement joins TRBV5-1 to TRBJ2-5; 7 nucleotides align to TRBD2. The germline gives CDR1 SGHRS, CDR2 YFSETQ. V trimming: 4 bases; J trimming: 4 bases; junction bases outside the gene matches: 4. The CDR3 runs to 13 residues. The CDR3 protein is CASSLQRGETQYF. As DNA, the CDR3 is TGCGCCAGCAGCCTACAGCGGGGAGAGACCCAGTACTTC.

The chain employs TRBV5-1 and TRBJ1-6; D might be TRBD1 (5 bases). Germline V gives CDR1 SGHRS, CDR2 YFSETQ. The CDR3 totals 18 residues. Trimming pared 4 bases from V and 2 bases from J, leaving 19 bases between. CDR3 residues: CASSPTSRRGTYNSPLHF. The CDR3 DNA sequence: TGCGCCAGCAGCCCTACATCCAGAAGGGGAACCTATAATTCACCCCTCCACTTT.

The chain employs TRBV7-8 and TRBJ2-1; TRBD1 matches at 10 bases. Trimming removed 6 bases from V and 8 bases from J; junction bases left unmatched: 10. Per the germline V gene, CDR1 is SGHVS and CDR2 is FQNEAQ. The CDR3 is 15 residues long. The CDR3 DNA sequence: TGTGCCAGCAGGAGACCGGGACAGGGGAGGGATGAGCAGTTCTTC. This translates into CASRRPGQGRDEQFF.

The rearrangement uses TRBV9 and TRBJ2-6; 8 bases are shared with TRBD1. CDR1 is SGDLS and CDR2 is YYNGEE in the germline V gene. The CDR3 sequence is 20 residues long. The ends lost 2 bases at V and 4 bases at J; junction bases unmatched: 17. The CDR3 nucleotides read TGTGCCAGCAGCGTTGGTGGAAAAGATACAGGGGGAACAGGGGCCAACGTCCTGACTTTC. This translates into CASSVGGKDTGGTGANVLTF. The full variable domain, in which reference TRBV9 and TRBJ2-6 provide the parts outside the CDR3, is DSGVTQTPKHLITATGQRVTLRCSPRSGDLSVYWYQQSLDQGLQFLIQYYNGEERAKGNILERFSAQQFPDLHSELNLSSLELGDSALYFCASSVGGKDTGGTGANVLTFGAGSRLTVL.